Below, one TCR beta chain is given with its context. Its antigen is still unknown. No clone much larger than this one lies a single base away; base qualities are absent. From its cysteine to its phenylalanine, the CDR3 spans 11 amino acids. The kept DNA is CDR3 alone, 33 bases in frame from the first base. V is reduced by 10 bases and J by 5 bases, leaving a spacing of 11 bases between them. Sequences SGHVS (CDR1) and FQNEAQ (CDR2) are obtained from the germline V gene. Receptor amplification or capture employed 5' RACE. The instrument given in TCRdb is Illumina HiSeq 2500. The second PCR ran for about 7 to 11 cycles and used a J-beta primer mix along with a sample-barcoded 5' primer. A template-switch 5' adaptor carrying 12 random nucleotides introduced a unique molecular identifier onto each TCR beta cDNA molecule. Each sample yielded at least 3 million CDR3-containing paired-end reads. The Mint cDNA synthesis kit, primed by a TRBC-specific oligonucleotide, was used to synthesize first-strand cDNA from all RNA. All cDNA was treated with uracil-DNA glycosylase and then went through a first 18-cycle PCR with the universal primers M1SS and BC2_uni_R. The original methods were these. Each sample was normalized by randomly selecting 1 million high-quality reads, each carrying a distinct molecular identifier. Reads sharing molecular identifiers were discarded rather than binned into consensus sequences. MiTCR, with a Q25 quality threshold and the strictest error-elimination algorithm, was used for CDR3 identification, clonotype clustering and error correction. Lower-bound total TCR beta diversity was estimated with a nonparametric unseen species model using Euler transformation. The public reads were reprocessed in TCRdb via fastp at Q25 and MiXCR, keeping in-frame beta chains. Records with the same CDR3 protein are collapsed into one entry carrying the most frequent genes and DNA. TCRdb assigned the V and J calls; the authors' analysis was not used. Across this sample there are around 700,000 distinct CDR3 sequences, with approximately 25% seen only once. The ten largest clones take up more than 8% of the sample.

The record originates from a study of blood T cells in healthy people across ages (dated by TCRdb to between 2015 and 2017). As for the study more broadly: In model experiments, template switching captured roughly one uniquely barcoded TCR beta cDNA molecule for every two T cells. Four age groups were formed from the donors: young (average roughly 15 years), middle-aged (more than 35), aged (approximately 60) and long-lived (less than 85). To track age-related changes in TCR beta repertoire diversity, the study relied on deep sequencing normalized with unique cDNA molecular identifiers. Two additional independent replicas of 1 million unique cDNA reads from the same blood draw were analyzed for two donors (one aged 18 to 30 and one aged 80 or older).

Results the study describes overall, beyond this receptor: Because profiling used bulk unsorted PBMCs, naive and antigen-experienced compartments could not be compared conclusively. A strong correlation was found between observed TCR beta diversity and the percentage of naive T cells measured by flow cytometry. Donor CMV infection status was unknown, potentially confounding age-related changes in expanded clonotypes. Compared with the aged group, the long-lived group had more naive CD4+ T cells, fewer expanded clones and increased TCR diversity, a pattern suggesting age selection. As age increased, observed TCR beta diversity per million T cells dropped in a roughly linear way, and a significant reduction was already evident by age 40. Estimates of total diversity based on one million sequenced T cells were considered lower bounds and underestimates.

Systemically healthy Caucasian individuals from Russia, over 30 in total and aged about 6 to 90 years, were included as donors. About 10 milliliters of peripheral blood were collected from each donor into EDTA-treated Vacutainer tubes. Ficoll-Paque density-gradient centrifugation was used to isolate PBMCs, with at least 7 million per sample. Trizol reagent was used to extract total RNA from PBMCs, with at least 6 micrograms per sample. Naive CD45RAhigh/CD27high T cell percentages were measured by flow cytometry on a PBMC aliquot from every donor. This same sample was also part of a study on T cells of mothers and their children. The other study reports the following: Nine systemically healthy Caucasian individuals served as donors, namely three mothers together with their six children. cDNA synthesis used all of the extracted RNA, with approximately 1.4 ug of RNA in each 15 ul reaction. In the second PCR, the M1S primer added sample barcodes and 2-4 random nucleotides. Over 8 million TCR beta CDR3 reads were obtained for each mother, and millions of reads were obtained for each child. TCR recombination output is similarly shaped by thymic selection in related and unrelated pairs, with a minor effect exerted by inherited differences. Normalized repertoire overlap was always slightly but never significantly higher in related than unrelated mother-child pairs. No persistent microchimeric T cell clones were detected, at a sensitivity of around 97 clones per million clonotypes. Deep NGS was used in the study to compare the TCR beta repertoires of mothers and children and to look for features that separate related mother-child pairs from unrelated individuals. Mothers averaged roughly 40 +/- 4 years of age and children averaged about 10 +/- 4 years. Libraries were sequenced on Illumina HiSeq 2000 with 100+100 nt paired-end reads after adapter ligation with NEBNext reagents. To prevent cross-contamination, the mother and child libraries were prepared one month apart and sequenced in separate runs. Between about 500,000 and 2,300,000 distinct TCR beta clonotypes were identified per donor. Naive TCR beta clonotypes were estimated from low-frequency clonotypes matched to each donor's FACS-determined naive share, without sorting.

The chain links TRBV7-8 with TRBJ2-5, with no D gene named confidently. The specimen was blood. This clonotype was obtained from a boy younger than 18 in good health. The CDR3 amino acid sequence is: CAIRRDETQYF. The base sequence is TGTGCCATTCGTAGGGATGAGACCCAGTACTTC. Full variable domain (CDR3 extended with the reference TRBV7-8 and TRBJ2-5 proteins): GAGVSQSPRYKVAKRGQDVALRCDPISGHVSLFWYQQALGQGPEFLTYFQNEAQLDKSGLPSDRFFAERPEGSVSTLKIQRTQQEDSAVYLCAIRRDETQYFGPGTRLLVL.